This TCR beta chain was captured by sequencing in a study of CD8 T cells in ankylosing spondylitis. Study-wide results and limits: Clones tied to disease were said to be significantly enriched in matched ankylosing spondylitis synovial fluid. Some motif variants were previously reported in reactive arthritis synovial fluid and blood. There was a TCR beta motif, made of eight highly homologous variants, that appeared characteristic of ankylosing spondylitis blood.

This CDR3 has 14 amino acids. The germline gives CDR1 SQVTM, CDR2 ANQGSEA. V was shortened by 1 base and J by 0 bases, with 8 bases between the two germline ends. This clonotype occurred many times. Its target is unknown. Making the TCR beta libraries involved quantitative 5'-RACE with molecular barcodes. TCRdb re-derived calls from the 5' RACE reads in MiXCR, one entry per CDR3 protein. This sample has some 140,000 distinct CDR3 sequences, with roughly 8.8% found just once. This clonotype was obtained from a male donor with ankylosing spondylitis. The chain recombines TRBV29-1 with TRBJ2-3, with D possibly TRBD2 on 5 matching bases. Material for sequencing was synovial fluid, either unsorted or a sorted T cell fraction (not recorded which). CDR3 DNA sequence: TGCAGCGTTGAAGGTCGGGGAAGCACAGATACGCAGTATTTT. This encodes CSVEGRGSTDTQYF.